Sequencing of this T cell receptor (beta chain) was carried out in a study of T-cell memory formation after mild COVID-19. Study observations and caveats: Clones that contracted from day 15 to 85 had balanced CD4/CD8; later expanders were CD4+ biased.

Barcoded TCR alpha and TCR beta cDNA libraries with UMIs came from 5'RACE using constant-segment primers. TCRdb reprocessed the 5' RACE reads via MiXCR and lists one record per CDR3 protein. The sample carries some 250,000 distinct CDR3 sequences, 15% to 20% recorded once. Remarks on this clonotype: Its cognate antigen is unknown.

V lost 4 bases, J lost 4 bases, and 7 bases stayed unmatched. The CDR3 extends over 15 amino acids. Germline assignment: CDR1 SGHRS and CDR2 YFSETQ. Sequencing input: PBMCs or a T cell subset sorted from them (not recorded which). The receptor comes from a man younger than 35 who had mild COVID-19 (a few samples of this study predate the infection). Cell type and time point are not known. The chain is built from TRBV5-1 and TRBJ2-1; 8 bases align to TRBD1. The CDR3 coding sequence is TGCGCCAGCAGCGGATGGACAGGGAGGTACAATGAGCAGTTCTTC. Protein product: CASSGWTGRYNEQFF.